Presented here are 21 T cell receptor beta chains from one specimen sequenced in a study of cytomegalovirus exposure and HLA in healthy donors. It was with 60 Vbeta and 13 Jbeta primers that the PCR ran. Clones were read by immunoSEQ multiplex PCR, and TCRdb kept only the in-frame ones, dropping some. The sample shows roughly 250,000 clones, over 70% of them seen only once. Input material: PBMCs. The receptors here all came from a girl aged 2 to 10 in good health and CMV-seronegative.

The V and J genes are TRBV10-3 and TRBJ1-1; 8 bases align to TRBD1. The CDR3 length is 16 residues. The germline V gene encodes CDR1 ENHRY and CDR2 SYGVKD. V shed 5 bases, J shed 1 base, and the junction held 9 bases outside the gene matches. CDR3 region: CAISPISGQGNTEAFF. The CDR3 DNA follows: TGTGCCATCAGTCCAATTTCCGGACAGGGGAACACTGAAGCTTTCTTT.

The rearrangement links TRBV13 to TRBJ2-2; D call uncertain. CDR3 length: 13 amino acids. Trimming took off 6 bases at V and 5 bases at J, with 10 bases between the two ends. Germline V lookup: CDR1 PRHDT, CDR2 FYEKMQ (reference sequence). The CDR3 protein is CASRVVETGELFF. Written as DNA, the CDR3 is TGTGCCAGCAGGGTGGTAGAGACCGGGGAGCTGTTTTTT.

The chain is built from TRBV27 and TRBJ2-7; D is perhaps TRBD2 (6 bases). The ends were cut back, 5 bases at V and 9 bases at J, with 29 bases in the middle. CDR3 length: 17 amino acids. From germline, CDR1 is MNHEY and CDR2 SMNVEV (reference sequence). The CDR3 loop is CASSPPLLGGPNGGQYF. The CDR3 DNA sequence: TGTGCCAGCAGTCCGCCCCTCCTGGGGGGACCCAACGGGGGGCAGTACTTC.

CDR3 DNA: TGTGCCAGCAGCGTCTCCGGGACAGGGTATGGCTACACCTTC. Amino acids: CASSVSGTGYGYTF. This sequence joins TRBV11-2 and TRBJ1-2, with 9 bases lining up with TRBD1. The CDR3 is 14 amino acids. J gave up 5 bases and V 5 bases, and 6 bases lay outside the gene matches. Germline CDR1 is SGHAT and CDR2 is FQNNGV.

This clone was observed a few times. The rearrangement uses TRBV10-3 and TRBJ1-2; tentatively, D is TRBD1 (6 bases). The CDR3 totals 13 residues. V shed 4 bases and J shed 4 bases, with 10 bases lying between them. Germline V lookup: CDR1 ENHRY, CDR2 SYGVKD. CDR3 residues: CAISARGSYGYTF. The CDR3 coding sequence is TGTGCCATCAGTGCAAGGGGGAGCTATGGCTACACCTTC.

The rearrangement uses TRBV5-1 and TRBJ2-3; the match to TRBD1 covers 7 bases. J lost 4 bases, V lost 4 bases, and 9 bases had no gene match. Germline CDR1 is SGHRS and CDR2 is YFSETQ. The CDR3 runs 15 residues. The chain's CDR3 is CASSPTPQGPDTQYF. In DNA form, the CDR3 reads TGCGCCAGCAGCCCAACCCCACAGGGGCCAGATACGCAGTATTTT.

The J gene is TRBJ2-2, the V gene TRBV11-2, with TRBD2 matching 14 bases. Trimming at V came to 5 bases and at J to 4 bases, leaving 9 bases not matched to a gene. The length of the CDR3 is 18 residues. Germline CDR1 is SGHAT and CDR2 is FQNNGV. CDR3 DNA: TGTGCCAGCAGCCGACGACTAGCGGGAGGGTCCAGCACCGGGGAGCTGTTTTTT. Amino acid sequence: CASSRRLAGGSSTGELFF.

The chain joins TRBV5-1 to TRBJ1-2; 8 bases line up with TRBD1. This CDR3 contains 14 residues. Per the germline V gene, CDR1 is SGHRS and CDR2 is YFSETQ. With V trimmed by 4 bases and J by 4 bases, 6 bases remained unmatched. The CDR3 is CASSTGQGLYGYTF. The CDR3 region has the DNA TGCGCCAGCAGCACAGGACAGGGCCTCTATGGCTACACCTTC. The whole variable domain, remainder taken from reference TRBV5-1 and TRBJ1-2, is KAGVTQTPRYLIKTRGQQVTLSCSPISGHRSVSWYQQTPGQGLQFLFEYFSETQRNKGNFPGRFSGRQFSNSRSEMNVSTLELGDSALYLCASSTGQGLYGYTFGSGTRLTVV.

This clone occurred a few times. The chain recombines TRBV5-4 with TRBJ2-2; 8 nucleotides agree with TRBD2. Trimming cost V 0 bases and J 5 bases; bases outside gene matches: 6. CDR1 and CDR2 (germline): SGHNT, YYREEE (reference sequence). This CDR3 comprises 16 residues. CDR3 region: CASSLGLAGRTGELFF. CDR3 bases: TGTGCCAGCAGCTTGGGCCTAGCGGGTCGGACCGGGGAGCTGTTTTTT.

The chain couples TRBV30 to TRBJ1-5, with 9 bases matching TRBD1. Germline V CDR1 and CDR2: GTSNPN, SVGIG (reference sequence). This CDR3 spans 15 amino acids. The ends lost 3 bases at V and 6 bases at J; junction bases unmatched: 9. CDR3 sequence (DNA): TGTGCCTGGAGCGAACTGACAGGGGGGCTTCAGCCCCAGCATTTT. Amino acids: CAWSELTGGLQPQHF.

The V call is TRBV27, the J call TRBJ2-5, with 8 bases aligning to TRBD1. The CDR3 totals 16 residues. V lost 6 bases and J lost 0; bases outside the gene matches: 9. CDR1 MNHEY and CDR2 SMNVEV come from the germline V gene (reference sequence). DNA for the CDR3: TGTGCCAGCAGCCCCGGGGACAGGATGTACCAAGAGACCCAGTACTTC. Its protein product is CASSPGDRMYQETQYF.

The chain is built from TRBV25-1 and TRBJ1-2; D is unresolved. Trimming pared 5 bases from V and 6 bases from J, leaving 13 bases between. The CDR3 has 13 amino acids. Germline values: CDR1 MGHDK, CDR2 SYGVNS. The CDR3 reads CASSPLVGDGYTF. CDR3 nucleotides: TGTGCCAGCAGTCCGCTGGTCGGAGATGGCTACACCTTC.

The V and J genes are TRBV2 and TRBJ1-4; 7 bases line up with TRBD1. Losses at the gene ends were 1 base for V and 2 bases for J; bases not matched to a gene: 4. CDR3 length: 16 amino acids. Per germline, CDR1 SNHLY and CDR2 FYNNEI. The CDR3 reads CASSEGGTATNEKLFF. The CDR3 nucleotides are TGTGCCAGCAGTGAAGGAGGGACAGCCACTAATGAAAAACTGTTTTTT.

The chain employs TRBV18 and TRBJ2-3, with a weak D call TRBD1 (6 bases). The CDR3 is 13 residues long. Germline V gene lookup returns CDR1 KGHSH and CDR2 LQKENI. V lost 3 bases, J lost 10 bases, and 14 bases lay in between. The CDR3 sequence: CASSPGQPPAQYF. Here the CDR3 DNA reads TGTGCCAGCTCACCCGGACAGCCCCCTGCGCAGTATTTT.

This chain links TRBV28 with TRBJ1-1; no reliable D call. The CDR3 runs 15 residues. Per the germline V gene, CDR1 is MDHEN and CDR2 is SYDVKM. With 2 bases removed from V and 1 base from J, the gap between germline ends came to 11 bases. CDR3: CASSLIRVSNTEAFF. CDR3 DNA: TGTGCCAGCAGTTTAATCCGGGTTTCGAACACTGAAGCTTTCTTT.

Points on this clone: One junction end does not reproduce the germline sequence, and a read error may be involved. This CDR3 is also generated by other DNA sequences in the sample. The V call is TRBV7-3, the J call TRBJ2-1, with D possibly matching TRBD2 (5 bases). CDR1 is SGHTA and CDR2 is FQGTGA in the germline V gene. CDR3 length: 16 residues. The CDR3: CASSLTSREPYNEQFF. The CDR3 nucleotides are TGCGCCAGCAGCTTAACGTCCCGGGAACCCTACAATGAGCAGTTCTTC.

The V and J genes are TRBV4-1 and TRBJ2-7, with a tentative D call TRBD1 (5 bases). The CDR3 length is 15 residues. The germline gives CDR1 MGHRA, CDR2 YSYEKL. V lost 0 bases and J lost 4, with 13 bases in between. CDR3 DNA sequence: TGCGCCAGCAGCCAAGACAGGGCCTCTTGGTACGAGCAGTACTTC. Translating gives CASSQDRASWYEQYF.

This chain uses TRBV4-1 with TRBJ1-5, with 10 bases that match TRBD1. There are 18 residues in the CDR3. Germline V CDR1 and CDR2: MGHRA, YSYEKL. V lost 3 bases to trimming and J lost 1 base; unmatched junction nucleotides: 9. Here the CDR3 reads CASSHDFWDRGSNQPQHF. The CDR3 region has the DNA TGCGCCAGCAGCCATGACTTCTGGGACAGGGGAAGCAATCAGCCCCAGCATTTT.

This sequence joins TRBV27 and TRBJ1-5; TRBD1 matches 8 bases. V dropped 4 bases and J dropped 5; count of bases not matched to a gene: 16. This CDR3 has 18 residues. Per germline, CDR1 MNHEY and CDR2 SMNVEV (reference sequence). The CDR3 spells CASSSGGNRGAPDQPQHF. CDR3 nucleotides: TGTGCCAGCAGTTCGGGGGGAAACAGGGGGGCCCCGGATCAGCCCCAGCATTTT.

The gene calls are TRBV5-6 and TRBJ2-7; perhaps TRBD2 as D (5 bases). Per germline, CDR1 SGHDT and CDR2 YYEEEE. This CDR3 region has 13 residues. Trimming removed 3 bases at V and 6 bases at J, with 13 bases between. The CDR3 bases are TGTGCCAGCAGCTCTAGATCTCGGGGCGAGCAGTACTTC. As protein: CASSSRSRGEQYF.

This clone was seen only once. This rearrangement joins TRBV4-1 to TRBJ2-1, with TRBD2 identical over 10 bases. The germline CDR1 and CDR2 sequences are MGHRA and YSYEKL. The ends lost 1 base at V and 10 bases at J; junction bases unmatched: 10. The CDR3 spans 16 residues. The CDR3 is CASSQGAASGRREQFF. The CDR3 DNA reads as TGCGCCAGCAGCCAAGGGGCGGCTAGCGGGAGACGGGAGCAGTTCTTC.